This is a list of T cell receptor beta chains from one sample in a study of shared clonotypes between healthy human individuals. The protocol was immunoSEQ multiplex PCR, while the TCRdb copy is restricted to in-frame clones and leaves out a portion. The sample lists about 2.1 million clones, just under 95% occurring once. The specimen was naive CD8+ T cells from PBMCs. Receptors originate from a man between 18 and 29 years old in good health. Some clones in this sample may be carry-over from other donors' samples. CDR3s include the opening cysteine and the closing phenylalanine or tryptophan. A D gene is named only where the DNA matches it firmly.

J: TRBJ2-7; D: TRBD1; V: TRBV5-8; CDR3: CASSGEDAGQGHYEQYF; DNA: TGTGCCAGCAGCGGAGAAGACGCAGGACAGGGACACTACGAGCAGTACTTC
J: TRBJ1-1; D: TRBD1; V: TRBV27; CDR3: CASRPRGHTEAFF; DNA: TGTGCCAGCAGGCCCAGGGGGCATACTGAAGCTTTCTTT
J: TRBJ2-7; D: TRBD1; V: TRBV6-6; CDR3: CASSNRDRGFHEQYF; DNA: TGTGCCAGCAGTAACCGGGACAGGGGATTCCACGAGCAGTACTTC
J: TRBJ2-3; D: TRBD2; V: TRBV7-2; CDR3: CASSALAPSGRGTQYF; DNA: TGTGCCAGCAGCGCCCTCGCCCCCAGCGGGAGGGGTACGCAGTATTTT
J: TRBJ1-2; D: TRBD1; V: TRBV19; CDR3: CASSGQPDYGYTF; DNA: TGTGCCAGCTCGGGACAGCCCGACTATGGCTACACCTTC
J: TRBJ2-3; D: .; V: TRBV9; CDR3: CASSVVRADTQYF; DNA: TGTGCCAGCAGCGTAGTGAGAGCAGATACGCAGTATTTT
J: TRBJ2-7; D: .; V: TRBV7-3; CDR3: CASSLFSGRGYEQYF; DNA: TGTGCCAGCAGCTTATTCTCCGGGAGAGGGTACGAGCAGTACTTC
J: TRBJ2-1; D: TRBD2; V: TRBV27; CDR3: CASSRLAGGHNEQFF; DNA: TGTGCCAGCAGTCGACTAGCGGGAGGCCACAATGAGCAGTTCTTC
J: TRBJ2-7; D: .; V: TRBV7-9; CDR3: CASSWWDEGTYEQYF; DNA: TGTGCCAGCAGCTGGTGGGACGAAGGTACCTACGAGCAGTACTTC
J: TRBJ1-4; D: TRBD1; V: TRBV28; CDR3: CASSNPGTGDEKLFF; DNA: TGTGCCAGCAGTAACCCCGGGACAGGGGATGAAAAACTGTTTTTT